This T cell receptor beta chain derives from a study of blood T cell repertoires in COVID-19. Study-level background: Sample material is recorded as cDNA or gDNA derived from T cells, B-cell-depleted T cells, or PBMCs.

Methods used by the authors: Scientists estimated how many nucleated cells there were by amplifying reference gene primers. Method: immunoSEQ multiplex PCR; TCRdb's copy keeps in-frame clones and lacks some. V, J and clone size derive from that table, while D and trimming were established from the DNA sequence. The sample carries some 200,000 clones, 82% recorded once. CDR3 length: 18 amino acids. Germline CDR1 SGHNT, CDR2 YYREEE (reference sequence). The V gene end was trimmed by 4 bases and the J gene end by 3 bases; junction bases not matched to a gene: 13. Cohort placement rested on clinical history that participants reported themselves.

The chain has TRBV5-4 and TRBJ2-3, with 11 bases aligning to TRBD2. Input material: PBMCs or T cells enriched from blood (not recorded which). The sequence was obtained from a man aged 35 to 55 who had recovered from COVID-19. CDR3 nucleotide sequence: TGTGCCAGCAGCCGTTTTAGCGGGAGGGCTACGTTAACAGATACGCAGTATTTT. Translation gives CASSRFSGRATLTDTQYF. The full variable domain, in which reference TRBV5-4 and TRBJ2-3 provide the parts outside the CDR3, is ETGVTQSPTHLIKTRGQQVTLRCSSQSGHNTVSWYQQALGQGPQFIFQYYREEENGRGNFPPRFSGLQFPNYSSELNVNALELDDSALYLCASSRFSGRATLTDTQYFGPGTRLTVL.